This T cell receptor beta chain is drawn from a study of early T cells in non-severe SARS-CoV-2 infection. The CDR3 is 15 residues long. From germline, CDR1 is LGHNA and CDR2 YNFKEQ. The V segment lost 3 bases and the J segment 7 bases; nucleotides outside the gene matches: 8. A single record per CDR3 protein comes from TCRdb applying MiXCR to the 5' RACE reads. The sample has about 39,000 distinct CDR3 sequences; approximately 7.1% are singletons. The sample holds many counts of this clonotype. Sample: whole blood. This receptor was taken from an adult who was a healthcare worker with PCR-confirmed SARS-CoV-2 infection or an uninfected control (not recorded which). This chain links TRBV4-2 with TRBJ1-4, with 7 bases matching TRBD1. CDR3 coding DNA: TGTGCCAGCAGCCAGAAGGGGACAGACCCTGAAAAACTGTTTTTT. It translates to CASSQKGTDPEKLFF.